The next 26 T cell receptor beta chains were all read from a single sample in a study of blood T cell repertoires in COVID-19. Libraries were prepared by immunoSEQ multiplex PCR; TCRdb keeps only in-frame clonotypes and omits some of them. The sample shows 85,000 to 130,000 clones, more than 75% of them seen only once. Sequenced input: peripheral blood. The receptors were sampled from a man in his sixties with acute or convalescent COVID-19.

The chain combines TRBV28 with TRBJ2-1, with TRBD2 matching over 13 bases. The CDR3 covers 15 residues. V lost 6 bases to trimming and J lost 1 base; unmatched junction nucleotides: 0. Looked up from germline, CDR1 is MDHEN and CDR2 is SYDVKM. Here the CDR3 DNA reads TGTGCCAGCAGGACTAGCGGGAGGTCCTACAATGAGCAGTTCTTC. Amino acid sequence: CASRTSGRSYNEQFF.

This chain joins TRBV30 and TRBJ1-5; 7 nucleotides align to TRBD1. Germline V CDR1 and CDR2: GTSNPN, SVGIG (reference sequence). V was pared by 0 bases and J by 5 bases, with 7 bases of the junction left unmatched. The CDR3 has 15 residues. CDR3: CAWSVGGTAHQPQHF. CDR3 DNA sequence: TGTGCCTGGAGTGTAGGGGGGACAGCCCATCAGCCCCAGCATTTT.

V is TRBV5-1 and J is TRBJ1-1, with 10 nucleotides matching TRBD1. Trimming at V came to 3 bases and at J to 1 base, leaving 9 bases not matched to a gene. CDR3 length: 17 residues. Germline CDR1 is SGHRS and CDR2 is YFSETQ. The CDR3 region is CASSSDRGALKNTEAFF. The CDR3 coding sequence is TGCGCCAGCAGCTCGGACAGGGGGGCCCTAAAGAACACTGAAGCTTTCTTT.

The gene calls are TRBV2 and TRBJ1-1, with 8 nucleotides matching TRBD1. Germline trimming cut 4 bases from V and 0 bases from J; bases unmatched to any gene: 7. The CDR3 consists of 16 residues. Germline-derived CDR1 and CDR2 are SNHLY and FYNNEI. CDR3 DNA: TGTGCCAGCAGTGCCTTGGACAGGGCCCTGAACACTGAAGCTTTCTTT. This translates into CASSALDRALNTEAFF.

The CDR3 spells CSASVRGQPQHF. DNA for the CDR3: TGCAGTGCTAGTGTTCGGGGTCAGCCCCAGCATTTT. The chain carries TRBV20-1 and TRBJ1-5, with D hard to call. V lost 3 bases and J 6 bases, leaving 9 bases between the germline ends. The V gene's germline CDR1 is DFQATT and CDR2 SNEGSKA (reference sequence). This CDR3 contains 12 residues.

The chain links TRBV5-6 to TRBJ1-5, with D possibly matching TRBD1 (6 bases). Trimming removed 4 bases from V and 4 bases from J, with 15 bases in between. This CDR3 is built from 15 residues. Germline loops: CDR1 SGHDT, CDR2 YYEEEE. The CDR3 sequence is CASSRRGAPNQPQHF. The DNA for the CDR3 is TGTGCCAGCAGCCGGCGGGGGGCGCCTAATCAGCCCCAGCATTTT.

This clone was observed a handful of times. J is TRBJ2-7 and V is TRBV5-1; a possible D gene is TRBD1 (6 bases). CDR1 and CDR2 (germline): SGHRS, YFSETQ. The germline V and J ends were trimmed by 1 base and 3 bases, with 17 bases remaining between them. This CDR3 contains 16 residues. The CDR3 sequence: CASSLLPVGGYYEQYF. DNA for the CDR3: TGCGCCAGCAGCTTGTTGCCGGTAGGGGGTTACTACGAGCAGTACTTC.

This chain joins TRBV5-6 and TRBJ2-2; possible D gene TRBD2, 5 bases. The CDR3 length is 16 residues. CDR1 SGHDT and CDR2 YYEEEE come from the germline V gene. V lost 0 bases, J lost 5 bases, and 14 bases lay in between. The CDR3 nucleotides are TGTGCCAGCAGCTTGGGGGTCGGGATCGGTACCGGGGAGCTGTTTTTT. Translation: CASSLGVGIGTGELFF.

The gene calls are TRBV6-5 and TRBJ2-7, with 9 bases identical to TRBD2. Trimming took 7 bases from V and 1 from J; bases not matched to a gene: 5. Looked up from germline, CDR1 is MNHEY and CDR2 is SVGAGI. The CDR3 contains 14 residues. The CDR3 loop reads CASKRLAESYEQYF. The CDR3 coding sequence is TGTGCCAGCAAAAGACTAGCGGAGTCCTACGAGCAGTACTTC.

The V and J genes are TRBV6-5 and TRBJ1-6; 8 bases are a match to TRBD1. The V gene end was trimmed by 4 bases and the J gene end by 7 bases; junction bases not matched to a gene: 3. Germline V gene data show CDR1 as MNHEY and CDR2 as SVGAGI. The CDR3 sequence is 14 residues long. Here the CDR3 reads CASSSYRGNSPLHF. CDR3 bases: TGTGCCAGCAGTTCCTACAGGGGGAATTCACCCCTCCACTTT.

The rearrangement links TRBV27 to TRBJ2-1; D is possibly TRBD2 (6 bases). The germline V gene has CDR1 MNHEY and CDR2 SMNVEV (reference sequence). V was cut by 6 bases and J by 7 bases, with 16 bases left in between. This CDR3 has 14 residues. CDR3 nucleotides: TGTGCCAGCAGAAAGGCGGGACGGGCTAATGAGCAGTTCTTC. Translation gives CASRKAGRANEQFF.

The count of this clone is one. A read error may explain this, as a much larger clone is one base away. The V and J genes are TRBV6-5 and TRBJ2-7, with D possibly matching TRBD1 (6 bases). CDR1 and CDR2 (germline): MNHEY, SVGAGI. This CDR3 has 12 residues. Trimming cost V 6 bases and J 7 bases, with 13 bases left between them. For the CDR3, the DNA is TGTGCCAGCAGGGGACAAGTTCTAGAGCAGTACTTC. This sequence encodes CASRGQVLEQYF.

The chain uses TRBV2 and TRBJ2-1; 8 bases fit TRBD2. V lost 2 bases and J lost 2; bases outside the gene matches: 11. CDR1 is SNHLY, CDR2 FYNNEI, per germline. This CDR3 region has 18 residues. The CDR3: CASSEQNSGTNPYNEQFF. The CDR3 nucleotides read TGTGCCAGCAGTGAACAGAATAGCGGGACCAACCCCTACAATGAGCAGTTCTTC.

The chain combines TRBV6-5 with TRBJ2-7; D may be TRBD1 (5 bases). There are 15 residues in the CDR3. Germline lookup yields CDR1 MNHEY and CDR2 SVGAGI. V gave up 2 bases and J gave up 6 bases, with 17 bases separating them. This CDR3 is CASSYVGQGRVEQYF. DNA for the CDR3: TGTGCCAGCAGTTACGTAGGGCAGGGCAGGGTCGAGCAGTACTTC.

The rearrangement joins TRBV28 to TRBJ2-2, with TRBD1 matching over 7 bases. Germline trimming cut 7 bases from V and 3 bases from J; bases unmatched to any gene: 5. Germline CDR1 is MDHEN and CDR2 is SYDVKM. The CDR3 length is 14 residues. The CDR3 protein is CASTRDSYTGELFF. The CDR3 DNA is TGTGCCAGCACCAGGGACAGCTACACCGGGGAGCTGTTTTTT.

The chain has TRBV5-1 and TRBJ2-1; 11 positions match TRBD1. Trimming at V came to 1 base and at J to 9 bases, leaving 6 bases not matched to a gene. Germline-derived CDR1 and CDR2 are SGHRS and YFSETQ. The CDR3 covers 15 residues. The DNA of the CDR3 is TGCGCCAGCAGCTTGACGGGACAGGGGGTCGGTGAGCAGTTCTTC. Amino acids: CASSLTGQGVGEQFF.

The rearrangement uses TRBV5-1 and TRBJ1-5; D is perhaps TRBD1 (5 bases). Germline CDR1 SGHRS, CDR2 YFSETQ. Trimming took off 0 bases at V and 7 bases at J, with 8 bases between the two ends. The CDR3 has 13 amino acids. The CDR3 protein is CASSLVGEQPQHF. CDR3 sequence (DNA): TGCGCCAGCAGCTTGGTAGGGGAACAGCCCCAGCATTTT.

The J gene is TRBJ2-7, the V gene TRBV2; tentatively, D is TRBD2 (6 bases). CDR3 length: 14 amino acids. Germline assignment: CDR1 SNHLY and CDR2 FYNNEI. V gave up 7 bases and J gave up 0 bases, with 13 bases separating them. The CDR3 protein is CASIRLANSYEQYF. DNA of the CDR3: TGTGCCAGCATAAGGCTAGCGAACTCCTACGAGCAGTACTTC.

This clone has a single count. This chain links TRBV24-1 with TRBJ2-3; TRBD1 is a possible D gene (6 bases). The CDR3 has 15 residues. From germline, CDR1 is KGHDR and CDR2 SFDVKD. Trimming took 5 bases from V and 4 from J, leaving 15 bases between them. The CDR3 loop reads CATSARGRGADTQYF. In DNA, the CDR3 is TGTGCCACCAGTGCCAGGGGTCGGGGCGCAGATACGCAGTATTTT.

DNA of the CDR3: TGCAGTGCAACGGAGTACGAGCAGTACTTC. Translation: CSATEYEQYF. J is TRBJ2-7 and V is TRBV20-1; no definite D call. The CDR3 length is 10 residues. The ends were cut back, 6 bases at V and 4 bases at J, with 7 bases in the middle. CDR1 and CDR2 from the germline V gene are DFQATT and SNEGSKA (reference sequence).

The chain joins TRBV11-2 to TRBJ2-1; D not certain. With 0 bases removed from V and 6 bases from J, the gap between germline ends came to 9 bases. The CDR3 loop spans 14 amino acids. The germline V gene has CDR1 SGHAT and CDR2 FQNNGV. The CDR3 region is CASSLDFNINEQFF. As DNA, the CDR3 is TGTGCCAGCAGCTTAGATTTCAACATCAATGAGCAGTTCTTC.

This sequence joins TRBV5-4 and TRBJ2-5; 9 positions match TRBD1. Germline V CDR1 and CDR2: SGHNT, YYREEE (reference sequence). Germline trimming cut 3 bases from V and 4 bases from J; bases unmatched to any gene: 7. The length of the CDR3 is 15 residues. The CDR3 region is CASSWGGQGGETQYF. In DNA form, the CDR3 reads TGTGCCAGCAGCTGGGGGGGACAGGGCGGAGAGACCCAGTACTTC.

V and J are TRBV2 and TRBJ2-1, with 11 bases that match TRBD2. The germline gives CDR1 SNHLY, CDR2 FYNNEI. The CDR3 contains 16 residues. The J segment lost 6 bases and the V segment lost 6 bases, leaving 10 bases of the junction unmatched. In nucleotides, the CDR3 is TGTGCCAGCAGCGAATTCGGACTAGCGGGTGCCAATGAGCAGTTCTTC. The encoded protein is CASSEFGLAGANEQFF.

V usage is TRBV11-2 and J usage is TRBJ1-1; 11 positions match TRBD1. Germline V CDR1 and CDR2: SGHAT, FQNNGV. The CDR3 consists of 15 residues. V gave up 5 bases and J gave up 3 bases; unmatched junction bases: 5. The CDR3 reads CASSGRDRGDTEAFF. CDR3 sequence (DNA): TGTGCCAGCAGCGGCCGGGACAGGGGGGACACTGAAGCTTTCTTT.

This chain joins TRBV12-5 and TRBJ2-3; D is uncertain. The CDR3 is 13 residues long. Trimming cost V 5 bases and J 0 bases, with 6 bases left between them. Germline V CDR1 and CDR2: LGHNT, FRNRAP. The CDR3 is CASGPSSTDTQYF. The CDR3 nucleotides read TGTGCTAGTGGTCCTTCTAGCACAGATACGCAGTATTTT.

The CDR3 region has the DNA TGTGCCAGCAGGAATACGGGAGTTCGGGACAATGAGCAGTTCTTC. Protein: CASRNTGVRDNEQFF. V gene TRBV28 combines with J gene TRBJ2-1, with a tentative D call TRBD2 (6 bases). V lost 6 bases to trimming and J lost 5 bases, with 17 bases between them. This CDR3 region has 15 residues. Germline V gene lookup returns CDR1 MDHEN and CDR2 SYDVKM.